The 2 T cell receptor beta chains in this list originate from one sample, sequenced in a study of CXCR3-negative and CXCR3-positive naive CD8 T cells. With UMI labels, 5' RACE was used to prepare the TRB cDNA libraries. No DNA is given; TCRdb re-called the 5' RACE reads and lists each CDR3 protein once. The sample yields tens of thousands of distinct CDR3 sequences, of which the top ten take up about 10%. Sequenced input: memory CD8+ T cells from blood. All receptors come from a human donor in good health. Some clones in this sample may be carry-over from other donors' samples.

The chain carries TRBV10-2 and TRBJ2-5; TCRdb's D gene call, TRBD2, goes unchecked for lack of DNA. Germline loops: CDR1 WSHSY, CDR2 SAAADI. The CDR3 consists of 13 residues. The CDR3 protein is CASSDGAFETQYF.

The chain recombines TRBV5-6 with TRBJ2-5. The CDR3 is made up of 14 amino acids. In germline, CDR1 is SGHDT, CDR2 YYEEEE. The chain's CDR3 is CASSPAGDQETQYF.